A selection of T cell receptor beta chains follows, all from one sample in a study of identical twins. TCRdb used MiXCR to reprocess the 5' RACE reads, holding one entry per CDR3 protein. The data hold some 500,000 distinct CDR3 sequences, with roughly 9.5% observed a single time. These data also featured in a second study, about yellow fever vaccine responses in identical twins.

The sequenced sample consisted of PBMCs. All receptors come from a young woman in good health. CDR3s include the opening cysteine and the closing phenylalanine or tryptophan. The order of the fields is J gene, V gene, clone size, D gene, CDR3 protein, CDR3 DNA. D genes are given only for firm matches. Only some rows state a clone size, as once, few, many or a class for expanded clones.

TRBJ2-7,TRBV20-1,many,-,CSASRQVGPYEQYF,TGCAGTGCTAGCAGACAGGTCGGCCCTTACGAGCAGTACTTC
TRBJ1-1,TRBV27,many,TRBD1,CASSFRRGRDTEAFF,TGTGCCAGCAGCTTTCGCAGGGGGCGGGACACTGAAGCTTTCTTT
TRBJ2-5,TRBV6-1,-,TRBD2,CASLRGAQETQYF,TGTGCCAGCTTGCGGGGGGCCCAAGAGACCCAGTACTTC
TRBJ1-1,TRBV4-2,-,-,CASSPLGENAEAFF,TGTGCCAGCAGCCCCCTGGGGGAGAACGCTGAAGCTTTCTTT
TRBJ2-7,TRBV7-8,many,TRBD1,CASSQRTGPYEQYF,TGTGCCAGCAGCCAGAGGACAGGACCCTACGAGCAGTACTTC
TRBJ2-3,TRBV10-3,many,-,CAISPTAATDTQYF,TGTGCCATCAGCCCCACGGCAGCGACAGATACGCAGTATTTT
TRBJ2-2,TRBV12-3/TRBV12-4,many,TRBD1,CASSWGQPTGELFF,TGTGCCAGCAGTTGGGGACAGCCCACCGGGGAGCTGTTTTTT
TRBJ2-5,TRBV5-1,few,TRBD1,CASSLQGQGRIRETQYF,TGCGCCAGCAGCTTACAGGGGCAGGGAAGGATCAGGGAGACCCAGTACTTC
TRBJ1-1,TRBV5-1,many,TRBD1,CASSLGAAGGGTEAFF,TGCGCCAGCAGCTTGGGGGCGGCAGGGGGAGGAACTGAAGCTTTCTTT
TRBJ2-6,TRBV6-2/TRBV6-3,few,TRBD2,CASREGNKKTSGANVLTF,TGTGCCAGCCGGGAGGGAAACAAGAAGACCTCTGGGGCCAACGTCCTGACTTTC
TRBJ2-2,TRBV7-9,-,-,CASSPQKNTGELFF,TGTGCCAGCAGCCCGCAGAAGAACACCGGGGAGCTGTTTTTT
TRBJ2-1,TRBV3-1,-,TRBD2,CASSQDRSLAGGPGYNEQFF,TGTGCCAGCAGCCAAGATCGGTCCCTAGCGGGAGGGCCGGGATACAATGAGCAGTTCTTC
TRBJ2-2,TRBV19,-,-,CASSIFLGDTGELFF,TGTGCCAGTAGTATTTTCCTTGGGGACACCGGGGAGCTGTTTTTT
TRBJ1-1,TRBV10-3,many,-,CAISPTDNTEAFF,TGTGCCATCAGCCCGACAGATAACACTGAAGCTTTCTTT
TRBJ2-2,TRBV29-1,-,-,CSVGTGTTSNTGELFF,TGCAGCGTTGGAACCGGGACAACATCGAACACCGGGGAGCTGTTTTTT
TRBJ2-2,TRBV6-4,-,-,CASSLEGASKTGELFF,TGTGCCAGCAGTCTTGAGGGAGCGAGTAAAACCGGGGAGCTGTTTTTT
TRBJ2-1,TRBV4-1,few,TRBD1,CASSQDLGQGVREQFF,TGCGCCAGCAGCCAAGATTTAGGACAGGGTGTTCGGGAGCAGTTCTTC
TRBJ2-7,TRBV11-2,-,-,CASSLVSDSSYEQYF,TGTGCCAGCAGCTTAGTTTCGGACAGTTCCTACGAGCAGTACTTC
TRBJ2-1,TRBV29-1,-,-,CSVRERLDEQFF,TGCAGCGTTCGGGAGAGGCTGGATGAGCAGTTCTTC
TRBJ2-1,TRBV14,many,TRBD1,CASSQDTGTVGDEQFF,TGTGCCAGCAGCCAAGATACGGGGACAGTTGGGGATGAGCAGTTCTTC
TRBJ2-7,TRBV27,-,TRBD1,CASSEDRDASEQYF,TGTGCCAGCAGTGAGGACAGGGATGCGTCCGAGCAGTACTTC
TRBJ2-5,TRBV2,-,TRBD2,CASRVTSVQETQYF,TGTGCCAGCAGGGTGACTAGCGTACAAGAGACCCAGTACTTC
TRBJ2-5,TRBV7-2,few,TRBD1,CASRRQGTQYF,TGTGCCAGCAGAAGACAGGGAACCCAGTACTTC
TRBJ1-1,TRBV28,-,-,CASKVPAMNTEAFF,TGTGCCAGCAAGGTCCCAGCGATGAACACTGAAGCTTTCTTT
TRBJ2-1,TRBV5-1,-,TRBD2,CASSSRLAGLNSYNEQFF,TGCGCCAGCAGCTCTAGACTAGCGGGCCTCAACTCCTACAATGAGCAGTTCTTC
TRBJ2-7,TRBV6-5,few,-,CASSYSSEGPFSYEQYF,TGTGCCAGCAGTTACTCTTCCGAGGGGCCCTTCTCCTACGAGCAGTACTTC
TRBJ2-1,TRBV4-3,-,TRBD2,CASSQAGLGGNEQFF,TGCGCCAGCAGCCAAGCGGGACTAGGGGGCAATGAGCAGTTCTTC
TRBJ2-3,TRBV20-1,few,-,CSAREVNTQYF,TGCAGTGCTAGAGAAGTAAATACGCAGTATTTT
TRBJ2-1,TRBV20-1,few,TRBD2,CSAPTSGSVIEQFF,TGCAGTGCCCCGACTAGCGGGAGTGTGATTGAGCAGTTCTTC
TRBJ2-1,TRBV4-3,many,-,CASSQGESSGYNEQFF,TGCGCCAGCAGCCAAGGCGAAAGCAGCGGCTACAATGAGCAGTTCTTC
TRBJ2-2,TRBV20-1,many,-,CSAINYLGTGELFF,TGCAGTGCTATAAACTACCTGGGGACCGGGGAGCTGTTTTTT
TRBJ2-5,TRBV20-1,few,TRBD2,CSAASAGEVEETQYF,TGCAGTGCAGCGTCAGCGGGAGAGGTGGAAGAGACCCAGTACTTC
TRBJ2-5,TRBV20-1,-,TRBD2,CSAPLVGGQETQYF,TGCAGTGCGCCCCTCGTGGGGGGGCAAGAGACCCAGTACTTC
TRBJ2-1,TRBV5-5,few,-,CASSRTGSNTYDVFF,TGTGCCAGCAGCCGCACAGGGAGTAATACTTACGACGTGTTCTTC
TRBJ1-2,TRBV28,-,-,CASSLVSGNYGYTF,TGTGCCAGCAGTTTGGTCTCCGGGAACTATGGCTACACCTTC
TRBJ2-7,TRBV6-2/TRBV6-3,many,-,CASSYLSEQYF,TGTGCCAGCAGTTACTTATCCGAGCAGTACTTC
TRBJ2-1,TRBV12-3/TRBV12-4,many,-,CASSQDRKGNEQFF,TGTGCCAGCAGTCAGGACAGAAAAGGTAATGAGCAGTTCTTC
TRBJ2-2,TRBV3-1,-,-,CASSHVPGELFF,TGTGCCAGCAGCCATGTTCCCGGGGAGCTGTTTTTT
TRBJ1-2,TRBV4-3,many,-,CASSKIAGGNPYGYTF,TGCGCCAGCAGCAAAATAGCCGGAGGGAATCCCTATGGCTACACCTTC
TRBJ2-1,TRBV9,few,-,CASSRDQSSYNEQFF,TGTGCCAGCAGCCGGGATCAGAGCTCCTACAATGAGCAGTTCTTC
TRBJ2-1,TRBV11-1,few,TRBD2,CASSLASSGRFGEQFF,TGTGCCAGCAGCTTAGCGTCTAGCGGGAGGTTCGGTGAGCAGTTCTTC
TRBJ2-1,TRBV27,many,-,CASSLSGAGLLYEQFF,TGTGCCAGCAGTTTATCTGGAGCGGGTCTGCTCTATGAGCAGTTCTTC
TRBJ1-2,TRBV12-3/TRBV12-4,-,-,CASRVAGYGYTF,TGTGCCAGCAGAGTCGCAGGTTATGGCTACACCTTC
TRBJ1-4,TRBV7-2,few,TRBD1,CASSRMGQDNEKLFF,TGTGCCAGCAGCCGAATGGGACAGGACAATGAAAAACTGTTTTTT
TRBJ2-2,TRBV7-9,few,-,CASSLIRLRQNTGELFF,TGTGCCAGCAGCTTAATTCGACTTAGGCAGAACACCGGGGAGCTGTTTTTT
TRBJ2-3,TRBV20-1,few,TRBD2,CSASSGGRTDTQYF,TGCAGTGCTAGTAGCGGGGGCCGCACAGATACGCAGTATTTT
TRBJ2-1,TRBV2,-,-,CASKPGAWNEQFF,TGTGCCAGCAAACCGGGCGCCTGGAATGAGCAGTTCTTC
TRBJ2-1,TRBV6-1,few,-,CASSGEFFNEQFF,TGTGCCAGCAGTGGCGAGTTCTTTAATGAGCAGTTCTTC
TRBJ2-7,TRBV25-1,few,-,CASSESGTGSYEQYF,TGTGCCAGCAGTGAATCAGGAACGGGGTCCTACGAGCAGTACTTC
TRBJ1-5,TRBV11-2,many,-,CASSFSDSNQPQHF,TGTGCCAGCAGCTTCAGCGATAGCAATCAGCCCCAGCATTTT
TRBJ2-3,TRBV10-2,few,TRBD2,CASSRGSASGSTDTQYF,TGCGCCAGCAGTCGGGGTTCGGCTAGCGGAAGCACAGATACGCAGTATTTT
TRBJ2-7,TRBV5-6,many,TRBD2,CASTGSGRGEAYEQYF,TGTGCCAGCACTGGTAGCGGGAGGGGGGAAGCCTACGAGCAGTACTTC
TRBJ2-5,TRBV5-1,few,TRBD1,CASSFLGQVQETQYF,TGCGCCAGCAGCTTTCTCGGACAGGTTCAAGAGACCCAGTACTTC